This T cell receptor (beta chain) was profiled in a study of T cells in Graves' hyperthyroidism and ophthalmopathy. Authors of the study amplified TCR beta CDR3 regions from RNA transcripts. The HTBI primer set drove a first-round RT-PCR of the TCR CDR3. TCRdb processed the multiplex PCR reads anew with MiXCR; each CDR3 protein has one entry. The sample contains 400,000 or so distinct CDR3 sequences, around 15% of which appear only once. This CDR3 is built from 15 residues. V was pared by 0 bases and J by 2 bases, with 1 base of the junction left unmatched. Germline CDR1 SGHDT, CDR2 YYEEEE. The cohort's ophthalmopathy patients, a group with duration under 3 months, had a Clinical Activity Score of at least 3 and a NOSPECS grade of at least 4.

The gene calls are TRBV5-6 and TRBJ2-3; 9 bases line up with TRBD2. Input material: blood. The receptor was isolated from a woman aged 55-69 years with Graves' ophthalmopathy. The CDR3 is CASSLASGNTDTQYF. The CDR3 bases are TGTGCCAGCAGCTTGGCTAGCGGGAACACAGATACGCAGTATTTT.